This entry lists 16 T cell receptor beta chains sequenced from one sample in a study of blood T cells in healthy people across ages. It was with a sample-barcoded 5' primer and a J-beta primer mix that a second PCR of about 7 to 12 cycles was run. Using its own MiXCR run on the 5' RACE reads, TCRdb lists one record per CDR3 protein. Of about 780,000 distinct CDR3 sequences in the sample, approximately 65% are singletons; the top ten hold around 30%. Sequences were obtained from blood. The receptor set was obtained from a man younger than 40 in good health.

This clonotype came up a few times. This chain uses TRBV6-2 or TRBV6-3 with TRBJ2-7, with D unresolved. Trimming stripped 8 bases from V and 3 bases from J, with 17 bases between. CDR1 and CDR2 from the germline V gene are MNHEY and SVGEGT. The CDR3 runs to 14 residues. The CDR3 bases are TGTGCCAGCCTCCCACGAGGCGCTCTCTACGAGCAGTACTTC. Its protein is CASLPRGALYEQYF.

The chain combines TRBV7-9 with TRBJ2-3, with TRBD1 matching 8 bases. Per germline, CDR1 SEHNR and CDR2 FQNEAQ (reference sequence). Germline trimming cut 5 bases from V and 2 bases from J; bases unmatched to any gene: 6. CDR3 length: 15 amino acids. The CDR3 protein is CASSPQGAPTDTQYF. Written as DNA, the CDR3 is TGTGCCAGCAGCCCTCAGGGGGCCCCCACAGATACGCAGTATTTT.

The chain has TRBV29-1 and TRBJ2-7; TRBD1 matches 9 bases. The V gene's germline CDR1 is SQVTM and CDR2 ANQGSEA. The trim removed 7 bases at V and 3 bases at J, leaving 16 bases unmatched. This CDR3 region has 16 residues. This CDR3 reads CSARLVQGQGFYEQYF. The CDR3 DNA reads TGCAGCGCTCGCCTAGTACAGGGACAGGGCTTCTACGAGCAGTACTTC.

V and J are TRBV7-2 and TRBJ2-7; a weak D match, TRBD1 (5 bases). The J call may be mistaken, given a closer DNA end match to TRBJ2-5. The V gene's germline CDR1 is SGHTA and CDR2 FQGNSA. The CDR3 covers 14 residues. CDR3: CASSSGPRQKTQYF. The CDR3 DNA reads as TGTGCCAGCAGCTCAGGGCCCAGACAGAAGACCCAGTACTTC.

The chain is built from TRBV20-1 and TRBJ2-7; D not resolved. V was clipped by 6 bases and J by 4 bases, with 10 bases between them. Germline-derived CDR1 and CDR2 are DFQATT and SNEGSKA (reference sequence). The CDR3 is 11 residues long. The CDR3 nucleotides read TGCAGTGCGTGGAGTCGGTACGAGCAGTACTTC. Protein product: CSAWSRYEQYF.

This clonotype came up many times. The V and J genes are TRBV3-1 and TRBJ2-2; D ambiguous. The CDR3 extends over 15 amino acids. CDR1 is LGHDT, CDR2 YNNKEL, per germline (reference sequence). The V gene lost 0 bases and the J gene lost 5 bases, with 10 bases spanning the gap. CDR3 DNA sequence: TGTGCCAGCAGCCAAGATCTGAGTCAAACCGGGGAGCTGTTTTTT. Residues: CASSQDLSQTGELFF.

The CDR3 sequence: CAIRIKGAEDTQYF. The CDR3 bases are TGTGCCATCCGCATCAAGGGGGCCGAAGATACGCAGTATTTT. V is TRBV12-3 or TRBV12-4 and J is TRBJ2-3, with TRBD1 identical over 7 bases. This CDR3 is built from 14 residues. The J segment lost 5 bases and the V segment lost 10 bases, leaving 12 bases of the junction unmatched.

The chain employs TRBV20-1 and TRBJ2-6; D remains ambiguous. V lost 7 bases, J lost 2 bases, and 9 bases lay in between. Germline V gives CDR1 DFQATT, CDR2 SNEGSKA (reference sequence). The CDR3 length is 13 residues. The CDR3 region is CSGLAPGANVLTF. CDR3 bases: TGCAGTGGACTGGCTCCTGGGGCCAACGTCCTGACTTTC.

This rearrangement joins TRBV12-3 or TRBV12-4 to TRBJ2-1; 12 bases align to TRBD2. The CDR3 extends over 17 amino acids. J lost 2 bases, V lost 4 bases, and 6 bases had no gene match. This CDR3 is CASSSWTSGDPYNEQFF. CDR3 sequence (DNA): TGTGCCAGCAGTTCTTGGACTAGCGGGGACCCCTACAATGAGCAGTTCTTC.

The CDR3 reads CSATPGHPNQPQHF. The CDR3 DNA sequence: TGCAGTGCTACCCCGGGACACCCCAATCAGCCCCAGCATTTT. V is TRBV20-1 and J is TRBJ1-5; maybe TRBD1 (6 bases). The CDR3 covers 14 residues. The V gene's germline CDR1 is DFQATT and CDR2 SNEGSKA (reference sequence). V was cut by 4 bases and J by 3 bases, with 13 bases left in between.

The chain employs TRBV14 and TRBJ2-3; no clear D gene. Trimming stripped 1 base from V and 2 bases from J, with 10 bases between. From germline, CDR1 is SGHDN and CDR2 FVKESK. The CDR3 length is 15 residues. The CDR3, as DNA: TGTGCCAGCAGCCAAGCCGGGCCGCACACAGATACGCAGTATTTT. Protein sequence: CASSQAGPHTDTQYF.

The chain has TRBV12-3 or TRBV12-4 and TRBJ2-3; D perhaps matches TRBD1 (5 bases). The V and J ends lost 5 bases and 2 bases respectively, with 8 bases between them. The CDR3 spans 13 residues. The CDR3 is CASSGAATDTQYF. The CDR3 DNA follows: TGTGCCAGCAGTGGGGCAGCCACAGATACGCAGTATTTT.

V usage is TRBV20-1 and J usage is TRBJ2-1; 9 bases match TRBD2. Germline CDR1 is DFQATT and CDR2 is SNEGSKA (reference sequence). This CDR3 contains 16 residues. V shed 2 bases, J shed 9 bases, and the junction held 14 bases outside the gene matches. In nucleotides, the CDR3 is TGCAGTGCTAGAATCTACGCTAGCGGGGTTAGGAGTGAGCAGTTCTTC. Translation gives CSARIYASGVRSEQFF.

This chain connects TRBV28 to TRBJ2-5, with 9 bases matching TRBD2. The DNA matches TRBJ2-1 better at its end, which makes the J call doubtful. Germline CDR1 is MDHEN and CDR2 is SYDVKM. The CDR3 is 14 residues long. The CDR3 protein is CASSLAGGPETQFF. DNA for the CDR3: TGTGCCAGCAGTTTAGCGGGGGGGCCAGAGACCCAGTTCTTC.

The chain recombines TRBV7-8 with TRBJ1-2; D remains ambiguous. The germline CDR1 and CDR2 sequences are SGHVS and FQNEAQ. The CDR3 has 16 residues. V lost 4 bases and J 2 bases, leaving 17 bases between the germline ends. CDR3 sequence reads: CASSSEFLVTNYGYTF. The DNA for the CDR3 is TGTGCCAGCAGCTCTGAATTTCTAGTTACCAACTATGGCTACACCTTC.

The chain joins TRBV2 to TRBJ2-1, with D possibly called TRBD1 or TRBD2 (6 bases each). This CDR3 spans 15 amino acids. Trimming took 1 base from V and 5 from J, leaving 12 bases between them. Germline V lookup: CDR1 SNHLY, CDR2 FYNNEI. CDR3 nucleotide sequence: TGTGCCAGCAGTGAAGGAGGGGGGAGTAACAATGAGCAGTTCTTC. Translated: CASSEGGGSNNEQFF.